This T cell receptor (beta chain) was documented in a study of blood T cell repertoires in COVID-19. Background on the study: PBMCs, B-cell-depleted T cells, or T cells provided the cDNA or gDNA that made up the material.

This clone was observed a single time. Authors' data handling: Nucleated cell number was recorded as an estimate derived from reference gene primer amplification. Clones were read by immunoSEQ multiplex PCR, and TCRdb kept only the in-frame ones, dropping some. That table gives V, J and clone size, and the DNA gave D and trimming. The sample lists 200,000 to 250,000 clones; about 90% were seen once. Germline trimming cut 6 bases from V and 5 bases from J; bases unmatched to any gene: 10. Germline-derived CDR1 and CDR2 are MNHEY and SVGAGI. The CDR3 has 15 amino acids. The sample taken for sequencing was peripheral blood. This chain joins TRBV6-5 and TRBJ1-1, with 9 bases matching TRBD1. This clonotype was obtained from a young woman who had recovered from COVID-19. DNA for the CDR3: TGTGCCAGCAGATCACAGGGGGCTCGGGAAACTGAAGCTTTCTTT. It is translated as CASRSQGARETEAFF.